This entry lists 3 T cell receptor beta chains sequenced from one sample in a study of cytomegalovirus exposure and HLA in healthy donors. This table comes from immunoSEQ multiplex PCR, and its TCRdb copy is limited to in-frame clones, with some not included. The sample has more than 300,000 clones, roughly 85% seen once. Material for sequencing was PBMCs. These receptor sequences come from a woman aged 18-29 years in good health and CMV-seronegative.

The chain links TRBV7-9 to TRBJ2-3, with D perhaps matching TRBD1 (5 bases). The CDR3 loop spans 16 amino acids. From germline, CDR1 is SEHNR and CDR2 FQNEAQ (reference sequence). V shed 5 bases and J shed 2 bases, with 17 bases lying between them. This CDR3 is CASSPRQRLSTDTQYF. The CDR3 nucleotides read TGTGCCAGCAGCCCGAGACAGCGCTTATCCACAGATACGCAGTATTTT.

This clone was seen only once. The V gene is TRBV4-2, the J gene TRBJ2-3, with 9 bases aligning to TRBD2. The CDR3 spans 16 residues. Looked up from germline, CDR1 is LGHNA and CDR2 is YNFKEQ. The trim removed 0 bases at V and 4 bases at J, leaving 5 bases unmatched. The CDR3 DNA reads as TGTGCCAGCAGCCAAGATCGCGGGACTAGCCCAGATACGCAGTATTTT. Translation: CASSQDRGTSPDTQYF.

V is TRBV15 and J is TRBJ1-4; weak D call: TRBD1 (5 bases). Per the germline V gene, CDR1 is LNHNV and CDR2 is YYDKDF (reference sequence). The CDR3 is 18 residues long. V was cut by 0 bases and J by 5 bases, with 19 bases left in between. The CDR3 loop is CATSREGQGLETNEKLFF. CDR3 nucleotide sequence: TGTGCCACCAGCAGAGAAGGGCAGGGCCTTGAGACGAATGAAAAACTGTTTTTT.